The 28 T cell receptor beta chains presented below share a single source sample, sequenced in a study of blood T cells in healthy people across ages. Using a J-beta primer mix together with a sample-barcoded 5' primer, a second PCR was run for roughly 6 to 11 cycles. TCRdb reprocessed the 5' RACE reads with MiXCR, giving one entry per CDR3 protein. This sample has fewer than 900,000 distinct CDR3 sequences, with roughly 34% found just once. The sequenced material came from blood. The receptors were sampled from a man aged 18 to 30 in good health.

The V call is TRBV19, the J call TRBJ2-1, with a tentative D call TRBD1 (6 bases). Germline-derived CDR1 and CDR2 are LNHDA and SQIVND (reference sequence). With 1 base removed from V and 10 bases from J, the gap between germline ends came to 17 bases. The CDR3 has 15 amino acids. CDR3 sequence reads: CASSIVGAGTGEQFF. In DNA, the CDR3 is TGTGCCAGTAGTATAGTGGGGGCCGGTACAGGCGAGCAGTTCTTC.

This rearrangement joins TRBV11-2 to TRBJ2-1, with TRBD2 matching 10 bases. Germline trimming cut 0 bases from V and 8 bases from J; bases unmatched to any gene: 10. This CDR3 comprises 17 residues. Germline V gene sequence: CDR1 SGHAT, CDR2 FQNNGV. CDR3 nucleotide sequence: TGTGCCAGCAGCTTAGATCCTAGCGGGGGCCTCGGGGATGAGCAGTTCTTC. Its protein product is CASSLDPSGGLGDEQFF.

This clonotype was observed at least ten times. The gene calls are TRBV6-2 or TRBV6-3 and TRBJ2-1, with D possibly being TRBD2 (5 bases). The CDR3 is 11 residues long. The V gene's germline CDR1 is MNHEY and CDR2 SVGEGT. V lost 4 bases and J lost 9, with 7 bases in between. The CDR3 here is CASSFAGEQFF. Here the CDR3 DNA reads TGTGCCAGCAGTTTTGCGGGTGAGCAGTTCTTC.

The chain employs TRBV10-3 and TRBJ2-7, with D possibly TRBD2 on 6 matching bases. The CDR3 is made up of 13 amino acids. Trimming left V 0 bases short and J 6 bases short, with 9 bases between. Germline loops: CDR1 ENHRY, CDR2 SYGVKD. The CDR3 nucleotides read TGTGCCATCAGTGAGTCGGGGGGTCCCGAGCAGTACTTC. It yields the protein CAISESGGPEQYF.

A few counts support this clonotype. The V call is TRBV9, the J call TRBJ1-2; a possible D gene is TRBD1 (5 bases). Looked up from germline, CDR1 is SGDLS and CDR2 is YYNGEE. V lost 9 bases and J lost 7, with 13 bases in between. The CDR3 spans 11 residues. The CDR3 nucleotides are TGTGCCACCTCAGGGAGGGGTGGCTACACCTTC. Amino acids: CATSGRGGYTF.

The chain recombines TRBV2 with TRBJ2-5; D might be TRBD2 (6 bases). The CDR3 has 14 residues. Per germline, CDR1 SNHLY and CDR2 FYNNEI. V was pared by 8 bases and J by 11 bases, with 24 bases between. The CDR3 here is CASPGTGTYNEQYF. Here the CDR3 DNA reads TGTGCCAGCCCCGGGACTGGGACCTACAATGAGCAGTACTTC.

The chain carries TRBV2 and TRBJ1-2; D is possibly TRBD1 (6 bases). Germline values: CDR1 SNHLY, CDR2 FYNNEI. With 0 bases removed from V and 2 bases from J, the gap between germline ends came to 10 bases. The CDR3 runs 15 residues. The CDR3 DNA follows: TGTGCCAGCAGTGAAGCGGGGGGGGCCAACTATGGCTACACCTTC. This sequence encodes CASSEAGGANYGYTF.

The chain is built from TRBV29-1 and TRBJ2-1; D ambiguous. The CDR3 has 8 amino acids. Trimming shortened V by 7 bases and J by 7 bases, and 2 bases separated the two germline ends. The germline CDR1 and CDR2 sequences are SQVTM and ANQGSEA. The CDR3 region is CSANEQFF. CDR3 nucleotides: TGCAGCGCAAATGAGCAGTTCTTC.

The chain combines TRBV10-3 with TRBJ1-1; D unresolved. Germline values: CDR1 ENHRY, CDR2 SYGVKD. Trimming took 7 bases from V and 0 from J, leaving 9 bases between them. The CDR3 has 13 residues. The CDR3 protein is CAIKEAMNTEAFF. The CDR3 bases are TGTGCCATCAAGGAAGCCATGAACACTGAAGCTTTCTTT.

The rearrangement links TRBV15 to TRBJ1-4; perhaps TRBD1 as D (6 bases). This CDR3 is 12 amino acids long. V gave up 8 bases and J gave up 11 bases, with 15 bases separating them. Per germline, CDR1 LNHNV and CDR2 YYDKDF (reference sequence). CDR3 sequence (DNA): TGTGCCACCTTAGGGGGGGCCGGGAAACTGTTTTTT. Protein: CATLGGAGKLFF.

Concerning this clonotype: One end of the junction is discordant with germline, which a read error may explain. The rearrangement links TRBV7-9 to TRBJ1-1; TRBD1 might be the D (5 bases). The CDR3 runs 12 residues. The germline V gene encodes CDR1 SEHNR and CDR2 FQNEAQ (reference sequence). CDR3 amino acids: CSSSFPSGGAFF. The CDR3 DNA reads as TGTTCCAGCAGCTTCCCGTCTGGGGGAGCTTTCTTT.

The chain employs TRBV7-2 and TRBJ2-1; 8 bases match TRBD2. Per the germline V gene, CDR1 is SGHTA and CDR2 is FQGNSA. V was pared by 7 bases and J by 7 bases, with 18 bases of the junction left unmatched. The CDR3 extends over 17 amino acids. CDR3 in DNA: TGTGCCAGCAACCGGGGGGGAGCCCTTACCCGGTATAATGAGCAGTTCTTC. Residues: CASNRGGALTRYNEQFF. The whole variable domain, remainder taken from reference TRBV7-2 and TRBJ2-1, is GAGVSQSPSNKVTEKGKDVELRCDPISGHTALYWYRQSLGQGLEFLIYFQGNSAPDKSGLPSDRFSAERTGGSVSTLTIQRTQQEDSAVYLCASNRGGALTRYNEQFFGPGTRLTVL.

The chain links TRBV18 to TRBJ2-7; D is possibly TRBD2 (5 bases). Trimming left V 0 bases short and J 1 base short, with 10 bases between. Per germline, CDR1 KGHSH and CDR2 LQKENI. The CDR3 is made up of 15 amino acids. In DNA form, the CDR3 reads TGTGCCAGCTCACCACCGGGAGAAGCGTCCTACGAGCAGTACTTC. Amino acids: CASSPPGEASYEQYF.

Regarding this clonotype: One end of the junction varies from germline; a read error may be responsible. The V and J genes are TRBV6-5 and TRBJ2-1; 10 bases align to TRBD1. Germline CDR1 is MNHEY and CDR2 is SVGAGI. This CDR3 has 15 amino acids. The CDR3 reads CASRQGQGNYKEQFF. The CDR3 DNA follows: TGTGCCAGCAGACAGGGACAGGGGAATTACAAGGAGCAGTTCTTC.

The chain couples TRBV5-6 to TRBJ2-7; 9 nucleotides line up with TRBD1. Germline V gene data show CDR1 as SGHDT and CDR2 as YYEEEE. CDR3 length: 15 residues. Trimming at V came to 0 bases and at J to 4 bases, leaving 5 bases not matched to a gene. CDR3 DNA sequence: TGTGCCAGCAGCTTGGGGGGACAGGGAAATTACGAGCAGTACTTC. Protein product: CASSLGGQGNYEQYF.

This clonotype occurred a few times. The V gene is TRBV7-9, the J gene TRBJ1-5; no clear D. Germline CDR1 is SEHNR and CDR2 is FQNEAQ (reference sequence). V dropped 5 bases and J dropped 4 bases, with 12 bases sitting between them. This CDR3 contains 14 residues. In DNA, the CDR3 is TGTGCCAGCAGCCCCGGTGGGGTGAATCAGCCCCAGCATTTT. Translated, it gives CASSPGGVNQPQHF.

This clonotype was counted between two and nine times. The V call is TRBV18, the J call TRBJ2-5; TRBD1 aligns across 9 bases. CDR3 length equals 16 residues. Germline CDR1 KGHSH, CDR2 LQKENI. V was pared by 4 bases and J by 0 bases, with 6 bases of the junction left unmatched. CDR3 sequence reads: CASSRTGTGYQETQYF. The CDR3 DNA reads TGTGCCAGCTCACGTACCGGGACAGGGTACCAAGAGACCCAGTACTTC.

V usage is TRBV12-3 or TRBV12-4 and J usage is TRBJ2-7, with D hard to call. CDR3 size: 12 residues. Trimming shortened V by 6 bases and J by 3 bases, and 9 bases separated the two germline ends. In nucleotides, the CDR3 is TGTGCCAGCAGCAATACCCGCTACGAGCAGTACTTC. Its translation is CASSNTRYEQYF.

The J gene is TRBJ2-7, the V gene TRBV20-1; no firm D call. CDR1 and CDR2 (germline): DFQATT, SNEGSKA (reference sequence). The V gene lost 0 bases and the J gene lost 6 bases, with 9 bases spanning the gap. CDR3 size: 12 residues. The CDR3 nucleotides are TGCAGTGCTAGAGACCCCGATACCGAGCAGTACTTC. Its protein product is CSARDPDTEQYF.

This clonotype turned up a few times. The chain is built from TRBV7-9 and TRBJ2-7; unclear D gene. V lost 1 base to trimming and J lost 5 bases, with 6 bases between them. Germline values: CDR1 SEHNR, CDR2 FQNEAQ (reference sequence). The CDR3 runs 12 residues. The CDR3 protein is CASSLGSDEQYF. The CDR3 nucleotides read TGTGCCAGCAGCTTAGGCAGTGACGAGCAGTACTTC.

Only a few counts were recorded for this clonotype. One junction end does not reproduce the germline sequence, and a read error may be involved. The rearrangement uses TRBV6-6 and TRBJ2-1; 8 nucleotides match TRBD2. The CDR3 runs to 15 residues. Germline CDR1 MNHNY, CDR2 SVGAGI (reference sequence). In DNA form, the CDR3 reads TGTGCCAGCAGAACCCGGGGGGGCCGGTACAATGGGCAGTTCTTC. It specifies CASRTRGGRYNGQFF.

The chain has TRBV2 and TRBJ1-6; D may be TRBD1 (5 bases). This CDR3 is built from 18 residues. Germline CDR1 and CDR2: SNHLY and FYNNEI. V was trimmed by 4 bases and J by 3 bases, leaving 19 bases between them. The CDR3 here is CASSVPNHQTDYNSPLHF. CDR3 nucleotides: TGTGCCAGCAGTGTACCCAATCACCAGACAGACTATAATTCACCCCTCCACTTT.

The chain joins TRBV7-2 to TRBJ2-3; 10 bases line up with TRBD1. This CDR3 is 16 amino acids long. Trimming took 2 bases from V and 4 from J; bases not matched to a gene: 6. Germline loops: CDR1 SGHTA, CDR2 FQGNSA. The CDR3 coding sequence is TGTGCCAGCAGCTTAACCCTCGGGACAGGGGCAGATACGCAGTATTTT. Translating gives CASSLTLGTGADTQYF.

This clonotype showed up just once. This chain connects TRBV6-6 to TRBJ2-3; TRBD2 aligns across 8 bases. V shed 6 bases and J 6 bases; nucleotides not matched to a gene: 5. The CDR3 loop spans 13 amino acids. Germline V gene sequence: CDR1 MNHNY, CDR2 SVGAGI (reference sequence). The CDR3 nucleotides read TGTGCCAGCAGAACGGGGGGGCCGGATACGCAGTATTTT. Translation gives CASRTGGPDTQYF.

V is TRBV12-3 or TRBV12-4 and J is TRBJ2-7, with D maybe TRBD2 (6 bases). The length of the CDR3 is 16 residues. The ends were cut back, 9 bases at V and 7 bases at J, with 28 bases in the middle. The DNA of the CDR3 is TGTGCCAGTAGCTATACCCGGGGGATCCTCTACAATGAGCAGTACTTC. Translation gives CASSYTRGILYNEQYF.

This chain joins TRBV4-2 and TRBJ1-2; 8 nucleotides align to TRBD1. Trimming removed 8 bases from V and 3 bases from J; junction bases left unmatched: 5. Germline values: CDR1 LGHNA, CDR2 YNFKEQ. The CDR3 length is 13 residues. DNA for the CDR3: TGTGCCAGCGCAGGGGGCGAGGACTATGGCTACACCTTC. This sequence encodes CASAGGEDYGYTF.

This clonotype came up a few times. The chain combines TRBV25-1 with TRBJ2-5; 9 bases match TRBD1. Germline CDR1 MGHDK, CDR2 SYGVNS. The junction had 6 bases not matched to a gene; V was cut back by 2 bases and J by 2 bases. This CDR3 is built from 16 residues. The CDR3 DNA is TGTGCCAGCAGTGAACACTTAGACAGGGGGCAAGAGACCCAGTACTTC. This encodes CASSEHLDRGQETQYF.

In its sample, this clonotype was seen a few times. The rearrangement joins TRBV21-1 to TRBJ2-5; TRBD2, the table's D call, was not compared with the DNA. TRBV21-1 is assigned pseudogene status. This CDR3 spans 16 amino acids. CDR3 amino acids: CASSKLGTSDQETQYF. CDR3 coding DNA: TGTGCCAGCAGCAAACTAGGGACTAGCGACCAAGAGACCCAGTACTTC.